This TCR beta chain was found in a study of vaccination effects on CD4 cells after COVID-19. Trimming cost V 1 base and J 1 base, with 11 bases left between them. Germline loops: CDR1 SGHRS, CDR2 YFSETQ. This CDR3 region has 16 residues. The repertoire was sequenced with immunoSEQ multiplex PCR; TCRdb's copy has only in-frame clones and lacks some. The sample has about 66,000 clones; 70% to 80% are singletons. Subsequent to a culture period of nine to ten days, CD4+ T cells were isolated. All participants had two doses of either the BNT162b2 or mRNA-1273 vaccine. Fresh IL-2-containing medium replaced half the medium on days 3 and 7. This clone has only one observation. Its specificity is unknown.

The source was CD4+ T cells from PBMCs cultured without peptide, collected after COVID-19 vaccination. The J gene is TRBJ1-4, the V gene TRBV5-1; D may be TRBD1 (5 bases). This sequence originates from a human donor who received a COVID-19 vaccine. DNA of the CDR3: TGCGCCAGCAGCTTGTTTTCTGGGGGAACTAATGAAAAACTGTTTTTT. Its protein product is CASSLFSGGTNEKLFF.